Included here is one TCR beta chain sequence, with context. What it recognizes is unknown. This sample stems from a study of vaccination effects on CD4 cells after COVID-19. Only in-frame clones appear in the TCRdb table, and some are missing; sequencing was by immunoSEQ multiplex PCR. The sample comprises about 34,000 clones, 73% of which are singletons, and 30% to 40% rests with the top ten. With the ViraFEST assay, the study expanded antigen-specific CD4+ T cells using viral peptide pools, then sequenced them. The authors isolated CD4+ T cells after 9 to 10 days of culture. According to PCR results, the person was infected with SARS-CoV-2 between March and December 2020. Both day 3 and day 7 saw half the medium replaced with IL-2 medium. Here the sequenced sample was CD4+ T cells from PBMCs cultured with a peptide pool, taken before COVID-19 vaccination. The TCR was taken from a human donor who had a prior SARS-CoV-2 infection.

The CDR3 spells CASSKDSYDTIYF. Here the CDR3 DNA reads TGTGCCAGCAGCAAAGACAGCTACGACACCATATATTTT. The chain recombines TRBV7-9 with TRBJ1-3; a possible D gene is TRBD1 (5 bases). The CDR3 sequence is 13 residues long. V was trimmed by 5 bases and J by 8 bases, leaving 13 bases between them. CDR1 and CDR2 from the germline V gene are SEHNR and FQNEAQ (reference sequence). The full variable domain, its missing parts supplied by reference TRBV7-9 and TRBJ1-3, is DTGVSQNPRHKITKRGQNVTFRCDPISEHNRLYWYRQTLGQGPEFLTYFQNEAQLEKSRLLSDRFSAERPKGSFSTLEIQRTEQGDSAMYLCASSKDSYDTIYFGEGSWLTVV.